This TCR beta chain is drawn from a study of response to subunit inactivated influenza vaccine. Each CDR3 protein is one row after TCRdb ran MiXCR on the RT-PCR reads. The sample yields roughly 630,000 distinct CDR3 sequences, around 13% seen once. V lost 1 base to trimming and J lost 0 bases; unmatched junction nucleotides: 13. CDR1 and CDR2 (germline): MGHRA, YSYEKL. The CDR3 runs 19 residues. The TCR originated in a man in his fifties who received an inactivated influenza vaccine. The starting material was PBMCs from blood, obtained around 14 days before vaccination. This rearrangement joins TRBV4-1 to TRBJ1-1; the match to TRBD1 covers 8 bases. Here the CDR3 DNA reads TGCGCCAGCAGCCAAGCTTCCCTAGGACAGGGTTTCATGAACACTGAAGCTTTCTTT. Translating it yields CASSQASLGQGFMNTEAFF.